A selection of T cell receptor beta chains follows, all from one sample in a study of blood T cell repertoires in COVID-19. Using immunoSEQ multiplex PCR, the repertoire was profiled, and TCRdb retains in-frame clones only, with some absent. The data contain 350,000 to 500,000 clones, 85% to 90% of them singletons. Sequenced sample: peripheral blood. The source of these receptors is a young man with COVID-19, enrolled during active disease. CDR3s include the opening cysteine and the closing phenylalanine or tryptophan. The order of the fields is J gene, V gene, D gene, clone size, CDR3 DNA, CDR3 protein. D genes are given only for firm matches. Clone size is not always given. Where it is, it says once, few, many or a class for expanded clones.

j_call: TRBJ1-5
v_call: TRBV6-5
d_call: NA
clone_size: NA
cdr3_nt: TGTGCCAGCAGCCCCGATAGGGGCCAGCCCCAGCATTTT
cdr3_aa: CASSPDRGQPQHF

j_call: TRBJ1-2
v_call: TRBV7-9
d_call: NA
clone_size: NA
cdr3_nt: TGTGCCAGCAGCTTAACAGGGAAGGGCTATGGCTACACCTTC
cdr3_aa: CASSLTGKGYGYTF

j_call: TRBJ2-2
v_call: TRBV9
d_call: TRBD1
clone_size: NA
cdr3_nt: TGTGCCAGCAGCGTAGGGAGACAGGGGGCGCATGACGGGGAGCTGTTTTTT
cdr3_aa: CASSVGRQGAHDGELFF

j_call: TRBJ2-3
v_call: TRBV5-1
d_call: TRBD1
clone_size: NA
cdr3_nt: TGCGCCAGCAGCTTGGTGACAGGGGGCGCAGATACGCAGTATTTT
cdr3_aa: CASSLVTGGADTQYF

j_call: TRBJ2-5
v_call: TRBV10-1
d_call: NA
clone_size: NA
cdr3_nt: TGCGCCAGCAGTCCTCGGGAGTCGGAGACCCAGTACTTC
cdr3_aa: CASSPRESETQYF

j_call: TRBJ1-6
v_call: TRBV13
d_call: NA
clone_size: NA
cdr3_nt: TGTGCCAGCAGCCGGAGTAATTCACCCCTCCACTTT
cdr3_aa: CASSRSNSPLHF

j_call: TRBJ1-1
v_call: TRBV4-1
d_call: NA
clone_size: once
cdr3_nt: TGCGCCAGCAGCCAGGGCCGGACAGAGATAGCTTTCTTT
cdr3_aa: CASSQGRTEIAFF

j_call: TRBJ2-2
v_call: TRBV7-8
d_call: NA
clone_size: NA
cdr3_nt: TGTGCCAGCCAAGACACGAACACCGGGGAGCTGTTTTTT
cdr3_aa: CASQDTNTGELFF

j_call: TRBJ2-7
v_call: TRBV5-6
d_call: NA
clone_size: NA
cdr3_nt: TGTGCCAGCAGCCTAGGGGCCGAGCAGTACTTC
cdr3_aa: CASSLGAEQYF

j_call: TRBJ2-7
v_call: TRBV5-1
d_call: TRBD1
clone_size: few
cdr3_nt: TGCGCCAGCAGCTTAAGTCCGGGACAGGGGGGCGAGCAGTACTTC
cdr3_aa: CASSLSPGQGGEQYF

j_call: TRBJ1-5
v_call: TRBV5-5
d_call: TRBD1
clone_size: NA
cdr3_nt: TGTGCCAGCAGCTTGCAAGGGGGCGGGGATCAGCCCCAGCATTTT
cdr3_aa: CASSLQGGGDQPQHF

j_call: TRBJ1-1
v_call: TRBV7-9
d_call: NA
clone_size: NA
cdr3_nt: TGTGCCAGCAGCAGCTTCCAGAACACTGAAGCTTTCTTT
cdr3_aa: CASSSFQNTEAFF

j_call: TRBJ1-2
v_call: TRBV18
d_call: TRBD1
clone_size: NA
cdr3_nt: TGTGCCAGCTCACCACAGGTTTTTGCCCCTTCCGAGCGGACAGGGGACGGCTACACCTTC
cdr3_aa: CASSPQVFAPSERTGDGYTF

j_call: TRBJ2-3
v_call: TRBV10-3
d_call: TRBD1
clone_size: NA
cdr3_nt: TGTGCCATCAGTGATCTGGGACAGTCCACAGATACGCAGTATTTT
cdr3_aa: CAISDLGQSTDTQYF

j_call: TRBJ1-2
v_call: TRBV6-5
d_call: TRBD1
clone_size: NA
cdr3_nt: TGTGCCAGCAGTTTGGGACAGGGCGACGTCTATGGCTACACCTTC
cdr3_aa: CASSLGQGDVYGYTF

j_call: TRBJ2-3
v_call: TRBV5-1
d_call: NA
clone_size: NA
cdr3_nt: TGCGCCAGCAGCTTCACAGGGTCAGATACGCAGTATTTT
cdr3_aa: CASSFTGSDTQYF

j_call: TRBJ1-5
v_call: TRBV18
d_call: NA
clone_size: NA
cdr3_nt: TGTGCCAGCTCACCGATCTCAGGTGGTAGCAATCAGCCCCAGCATTTT
cdr3_aa: CASSPISGGSNQPQHF

j_call: TRBJ1-4
v_call: TRBV7-3
d_call: NA
clone_size: NA
cdr3_nt: TGTGCCAGCAGCCCTTGGGGGGGTGAAAAACTGTTTTTT
cdr3_aa: CASSPWGGEKLFF

j_call: TRBJ1-2
v_call: TRBV6-6
d_call: NA
clone_size: NA
cdr3_nt: TGTGCCAGCAGTTACAGCCGCTCGTCTAACTATGGCTACACCTTC
cdr3_aa: CASSYSRSSNYGYTF

j_call: TRBJ2-7
v_call: TRBV7-8
d_call: NA
clone_size: NA
cdr3_nt: TGTGCCAGCAAGAAACAACCCGCAACCTACGAGCAGTACTTC
cdr3_aa: CASKKQPATYEQYF

j_call: TRBJ1-3
v_call: TRBV18
d_call: TRBD1
clone_size: NA
cdr3_nt: TGTGCCAGCTCACCTCCGACAGGGTTCTCTGGAAACACCATATATTTT
cdr3_aa: CASSPPTGFSGNTIYF

j_call: TRBJ1-5
v_call: TRBV12-3/TRBV12-4
d_call: NA
clone_size: NA
cdr3_nt: TGTGCCTCACGGGGCGGGGTGAGTCAGCCCCAGCATTTT
cdr3_aa: CASRGGVSQPQHF

j_call: TRBJ1-4
v_call: TRBV28
d_call: TRBD1
clone_size: NA
cdr3_nt: TGTGCCAGCAGTGATACAGGGGATCAAGAAAAACTGTTTTTT
cdr3_aa: CASSDTGDQEKLFF

j_call: TRBJ1-3
v_call: TRBV9
d_call: NA
clone_size: NA
cdr3_nt: TGTGCCAGCAGCCCTCACCTAGAAATTTCTGGAAACACCATATATTTT
cdr3_aa: CASSPHLEISGNTIYF

j_call: TRBJ1-6
v_call: TRBV7-2
d_call: NA
clone_size: NA
cdr3_nt: TGTGCCAGCAGCTTAGGTCTGGGCTCTAATTCACCCCTCCACTTT
cdr3_aa: CASSLGLGSNSPLHF

j_call: TRBJ1-1
v_call: TRBV18
d_call: NA
clone_size: many
cdr3_nt: TGTGCCAGCTCATGGACACGAATGAACACTGAAGCTTTCTTT
cdr3_aa: CASSWTRMNTEAFF

j_call: TRBJ2-7
v_call: TRBV5-4
d_call: TRBD2
clone_size: NA
cdr3_nt: TGTGCCAGCAGCGCAACCGGGACTAGAGGGGCCTACGAGCAGTACTTC
cdr3_aa: CASSATGTRGAYEQYF

j_call: TRBJ1-1
v_call: TRBV3-1/TRBV3-2
d_call: NA
clone_size: NA
cdr3_nt: TGTGCCAGCAGCCAAGAAGGGGGAACCACGACTTTCTTT
cdr3_aa: CASSQEGGTTTFF

j_call: TRBJ2-3
v_call: TRBV9
d_call: TRBD2
clone_size: NA
cdr3_nt: TGTGCCAGCAGCGTAAACCCGGTGACTAGCGGAAGCACAGATACGCAGTATTTT
cdr3_aa: CASSVNPVTSGSTDTQYF

j_call: TRBJ1-2
v_call: TRBV5-6
d_call: NA
clone_size: NA
cdr3_nt: TGTGCCAGCAGCAACGAGGAGAGGGTTAACTATGGCTACACCTTC
cdr3_aa: CASSNEERVNYGYTF

j_call: TRBJ2-1
v_call: TRBV5-1
d_call: NA
clone_size: NA
cdr3_nt: TGCGCCAGCAGGCGGGACAGCTACAATGAGCAGTTCTTC
cdr3_aa: CASRRDSYNEQFF

j_call: TRBJ2-5
v_call: TRBV28
d_call: TRBD1
clone_size: NA
cdr3_nt: TGTGCCAGCTTCGCCGGGACAGCACAAGAGACCCAGTACTTC
cdr3_aa: CASFAGTAQETQYF

j_call: TRBJ1-5
v_call: TRBV19
d_call: NA
clone_size: many
cdr3_nt: TGTGCCAGTAGTAACCGGGACAACAATCAGCCCCAGCATTTT
cdr3_aa: CASSNRDNNQPQHF

j_call: TRBJ1-6
v_call: TRBV19
d_call: TRBD1
clone_size: NA
cdr3_nt: TGTGCCAGTAGTAGGTCCGGGACAGGTCATAATTCACCCCTCCACTTT
cdr3_aa: CASSRSGTGHNSPLHF

j_call: TRBJ2-3
v_call: TRBV6-5
d_call: NA
clone_size: NA
cdr3_nt: TGTGCCAGCAGTTACCGCCAGGGTAGGGATACGCAGTATTTT
cdr3_aa: CASSYRQGRDTQYF

j_call: TRBJ2-3
v_call: TRBV24-1
d_call: NA
clone_size: NA
cdr3_nt: TGTGCCACCAGTGATTTGCCCGGGTTTAGCACAGATACGCAGTATTTT
cdr3_aa: CATSDLPGFSTDTQYF

j_call: TRBJ2-7
v_call: TRBV9
d_call: NA
clone_size: NA
cdr3_nt: TGTGCCAGCAGCTCCGGGACAAACCACTACGAGCAGTACTTC
cdr3_aa: CASSSGTNHYEQYF

j_call: TRBJ2-2
v_call: TRBV24-1
d_call: TRBD2
clone_size: NA
cdr3_nt: TGTGCCACCAGTGATTTTTGGACTAGCGGGAAAGAAGGCGCCGGGGAGCTGTTTTTT
cdr3_aa: CATSDFWTSGKEGAGELFF

j_call: TRBJ2-6
v_call: TRBV4-1
d_call: NA
clone_size: once
cdr3_nt: TGCGCCAGCAGCCAAGGCCCGGTGAGAGTGGCTGGGGCCAACGTCCTGACTTTC
cdr3_aa: CASSQGPVRVAGANVLTF

j_call: TRBJ2-7
v_call: TRBV7-8
d_call: TRBD2
clone_size: NA
cdr3_nt: TGTGCCAGCAGCTTAAGGTTAAGCGGGAGTGGTCGCGACGAGCAGTACTTC
cdr3_aa: CASSLRLSGSGRDEQYF

j_call: TRBJ1-5
v_call: TRBV7-8
d_call: TRBD1
clone_size: NA
cdr3_nt: TGTGCCAGCAGCTTAGGGGGGACAGGGGGGCAGCCCCAGCATTTT
cdr3_aa: CASSLGGTGGQPQHF

j_call: TRBJ2-7
v_call: TRBV3-1/TRBV3-2
d_call: NA
clone_size: NA
cdr3_nt: TGTGCCAGCAGCCAAGGCGGGACAGCCTACGAGCAGTACTTC
cdr3_aa: CASSQGGTAYEQYF

j_call: TRBJ2-2
v_call: TRBV2
d_call: NA
clone_size: NA
cdr3_nt: TGTGCCAGCAGTGAAAGGGCAAGGGGTGCCGGGGAGCTGTTTTTT
cdr3_aa: CASSERARGAGELFF

j_call: TRBJ2-1
v_call: TRBV5-4
d_call: TRBD2
clone_size: NA
cdr3_nt: TGTGCCAGCAGCCGACCGGGACTAGCAGGCAATGAGCAGTTCTTC
cdr3_aa: CASSRPGLAGNEQFF

j_call: TRBJ1-2
v_call: TRBV2
d_call: NA
clone_size: NA
cdr3_nt: TGTGCCAGCAGTGAAGCGGCGGGAACCCCCCCAATACGCTACACCTTC
cdr3_aa: CASSEAAGTPPIRYTF

j_call: TRBJ2-1
v_call: TRBV5-1
d_call: NA
clone_size: NA
cdr3_nt: TGCGCCAGCAGCTTGGGACAGGCCAATGAGCAGTTCTTC
cdr3_aa: CASSLGQANEQFF

j_call: TRBJ2-2
v_call: TRBV10-1
d_call: TRBD2
clone_size: NA
cdr3_nt: TGCGCCAGCAGGAGGGGTATAGCGGGAGGGTATCCCGGGGAGCTGTTTTTT
cdr3_aa: CASRRGIAGGYPGELFF

j_call: TRBJ2-3
v_call: TRBV6-1
d_call: NA
clone_size: NA
cdr3_nt: TGTGCCAGCAGTGAACCAAGAACAACAGATACGCAGTATTTT
cdr3_aa: CASSEPRTTDTQYF

j_call: TRBJ2-7
v_call: TRBV25-1
d_call: TRBD1
clone_size: NA
cdr3_nt: TGTGCCAGCAGTCACGACAGGGGGGCTTACGAGCAGTACTTC
cdr3_aa: CASSHDRGAYEQYF